These 23 T cell receptor beta chains share one sample of origin, sequenced in a study of early T cells in non-severe SARS-CoV-2 infection. From the 5' RACE reads, TCRdb called clonotypes with MiXCR, one entry per CDR3 protein. This table has tens of thousands of distinct CDR3 sequences, approximately 6% appearing once. The sample was whole blood. The origin of the receptors is an adult who was a healthcare worker with PCR-confirmed SARS-CoV-2 infection or an uninfected control (not recorded which).

This clonotype came up many times. The J gene is TRBJ2-7, the V gene TRBV18; D is perhaps TRBD1 (6 bases). This CDR3 has 15 residues. Germline V gene sequence: CDR1 KGHSH, CDR2 LQKENI. The germline V and J ends were trimmed by 4 bases and 4 bases, with 17 bases remaining between them. The CDR3 coding sequence is TGTGCCAGCTCACTCGGGACACCGGGCTTGTACGAGCAGTACTTC. It encodes CASSLGTPGLYEQYF.

The gene calls are TRBV10-2 and TRBJ1-1, with 9 positions matching TRBD1. The CDR3 length is 15 residues. The germline V gene has CDR1 WSHSY and CDR2 SAAADI. V gave up 3 bases and J gave up 4 bases; unmatched junction bases: 6. This CDR3 reads CASSEGTGMSTEAFF. CDR3 bases: TGCGCCAGCAGTGAAGGGACAGGGATGAGCACTGAAGCTTTCTTT.

There are many counts of this clonotype. This rearrangement joins TRBV25-1 to TRBJ2-1; D not certain. This CDR3 is 14 amino acids long. V gave up 10 bases and J gave up 4 bases, with 17 bases separating them. Looked up from germline, CDR1 is MGHDK and CDR2 is SYGVNS. The CDR3 region is CATIRTGEYNEQFF. The CDR3 DNA sequence: TGTGCCACCATCCGAACGGGCGAGTACAATGAGCAGTTCTTC.

Many counts were recorded for this clonotype. The V and J genes are TRBV15 and TRBJ2-1; 7 bases are shared with TRBD1. CDR1 and CDR2 from the germline V gene are LNHNV and YYDKDF (reference sequence). After removal of 8 bases from V and 7 bases from J, the junction contained 11 bases not matched to a gene. This CDR3 is built from 14 residues. CDR3 in amino acids: CATLGQDLGNEQFF. CDR3 coding DNA: TGTGCCACCCTCGGACAGGACCTTGGGAATGAGCAGTTCTTC.

This clonotype was recorded a few times. Germline and junction disagree at one end, which may indicate a read error. The chain recombines TRBV7-2 with TRBJ1-6; D perhaps matches TRBD1 (5 bases). The CDR3 is 14 residues long. Germline CDR1 reads SGHTA; CDR2 reads FQGNSA. The CDR3, as DNA: TGTGCCAGCAGCCCCGGGCAGGGATGGTCACCCCTCCATTTT. Translation: CASSPGQGWSPLHF.

The chain has TRBV20-1 and TRBJ2-3; TRBD1 or TRBD2 may be the D gene (5 bases each). The CDR3 consists of 14 residues. V lost 6 bases and J 2 bases, leaving 15 bases between the germline ends. Looked up from germline, CDR1 is DFQATT and CDR2 is SNEGSKA (reference sequence). DNA for the CDR3: TGCAGTGCCGCCCCCGGGACCGCCACAGATACGCAGTATTTT. As protein: CSAAPGTATDTQYF.

This clonotype occurred many times. V is TRBV7-9 and J is TRBJ1-2; the D is unclear. Germline lookup yields CDR1 SEHNR and CDR2 FQNEAQ (reference sequence). This CDR3 spans 14 amino acids. Trimming removed 4 bases at V and 4 bases at J, with 13 bases between. CDR3 DNA sequence: TGTGCCAGCAGCTGGGATCCAGAGACCTATGGCTACACCTTC. Translation gives CASSWDPETYGYTF.

This clonotype turned up a few times. DNA for the CDR3: TGCAGTGCTATCCCGGGACTAGCGGGAGCCGGGCAGTACTTC. Its protein is CSAIPGLAGAGQYF. This chain connects TRBV20-1 to TRBJ2-7; 14 positions match TRBD2. This CDR3 has 14 amino acids. Germline assignment: CDR1 DFQATT and CDR2 SNEGSKA (reference sequence). J gave up 9 bases and V 4 bases, and 8 bases lay outside the gene matches.

This clonotype was recorded many times. This chain uses TRBV7-6 with TRBJ1-5, with D perhaps matching TRBD1 (6 bases). Germline-derived CDR1 and CDR2 are SGHVS and FNYEAQ. The CDR3 runs 14 residues. The ends were cut back, 5 bases at V and 7 bases at J, with 15 bases in the middle. CDR3 protein: CASSKLGGWQPQHF. CDR3 coding DNA: TGTGCCAGCAGCAAATTAGGGGGTTGGCAGCCCCAGCATTTT.

The chain carries TRBV11-2 and TRBJ2-2, with no clear D. V was clipped by 5 bases and J by 7 bases, with 11 bases between them. Germline loops: CDR1 SGHAT, CDR2 FQNNGV. The CDR3 loop spans 13 amino acids. The CDR3 here is CASSLFDSGELFF. The DNA of the CDR3 is TGTGCCAGCAGCCTGTTCGATAGCGGGGAGCTGTTTTTT.

The table lists this clonotype with many counts. This sequence joins TRBV20-1 and TRBJ2-7; D call uncertain. V was pared by 2 bases and J by 3 bases, with 5 bases between. Germline CDR1 DFQATT, CDR2 SNEGSKA (reference sequence). This CDR3 has 11 amino acids. CDR3 amino acids: CSARRVYEQYF. The CDR3 coding sequence is TGCAGTGCTAGACGGGTCTACGAGCAGTACTTC.

This clonotype was seen repeatedly, ten times or more. The rearrangement links TRBV7-2 to TRBJ2-7, with D uncertain. The CDR3 has 12 residues. V was trimmed by 1 base and J by 2 bases, leaving 3 bases between them. Germline V gives CDR1 SGHTA, CDR2 FQGNSA. CDR3 protein: CASSLVPYEQYF. The CDR3 DNA follows: TGTGCCAGCAGCTTAGTCCCCTACGAGCAGTACTTC. Looking up the rest from reference TRBV7-2 and TRBJ2-7 gives the full variable domain: GAGVSQSPSNKVTEKGKDVELRCDPISGHTALYWYRQSLGQGLEFLIYFQGNSAPDKSGLPSDRFSAERTGGSVSTLTIQRTQQEDSAVYLCASSLVPYEQYFGPGTRLTVT.

This clonotype was observed at least ten times. V usage is TRBV7-8 and J usage is TRBJ1-1; D not certain. CDR3 length: 13 amino acids. CDR1 and CDR2 from the germline V gene are SGHVS and FQNEAQ. Between the trimmed V and J ends, which lost 5 bases and 3 bases, there was a span of 10 bases. Written as DNA, the CDR3 is TGTGCCAGCAGCAAAAAATTTGACACTGAAGCTTTCTTT. Protein sequence: CASSKKFDTEAFF. Full variable domain (rest looked up from reference TRBV7-8 and TRBJ1-1): GAGVSQSPRYKVAKRGQDVALRCDPISGHVSLFWYQQALGQGPEFLTYFQNEAQLDKSGLPSDRFFAERPEGSVSTLKIQRTQQEDSAVYLCASSKKFDTEAFFGQGTRLTVV.

In this sample, this clonotype turned up many times. J is TRBJ2-7 and V is TRBV20-1; 8 bases map to TRBD2. From germline, CDR1 is DFQATT and CDR2 SNEGSKA (reference sequence). Losses at the gene ends were 6 bases for V and 0 bases for J; bases not matched to a gene: 4. CDR3 length equals 13 residues. This chain's CDR3 is CSAPTSGSYEQYF. The CDR3 nucleotides are TGCAGTGCCCCAACTAGCGGCTCCTACGAGCAGTACTTC.

This clonotype was seen a handful of times. The chain employs TRBV2 and TRBJ2-7, with a tentative D call TRBD1 (6 bases). The CDR3 length is 15 residues. The germline V gene encodes CDR1 SNHLY and CDR2 FYNNEI. Trimming removed 4 bases from V and 6 bases from J, with 19 bases in between. CDR3 in amino acids: CASSARDKRVGEQYF. The CDR3 bases are TGTGCCAGCAGTGCCCGGGACAAACGAGTGGGCGAGCAGTACTTC. The whole variable domain, filled in from reference TRBV2 and TRBJ2-7, reads EPEVTQTPSHQVTQMGQEVILRCVPISNHLYFYWYRQILGQKVEFLVSFYNNEISEKSEIFDDQFSVERPDGSNFTLKIRSTKLEDSAMYFCASSARDKRVGEQYFGPGTRLTVT.

This clonotype was seen a handful of times. This rearrangement joins TRBV20-1 to TRBJ1-1; possible D gene TRBD1, 6 bases. The CDR3 is 12 amino acids. Germline CDR1 DFQATT, CDR2 SNEGSKA (reference sequence). V shed 6 bases and J shed 7 bases, with 15 bases lying between them. CDR3 loop: CSAEEAGVEAFF. The CDR3, as DNA: TGCAGTGCCGAAGAAGCAGGGGTTGAAGCTTTCTTT.

This chain uses TRBV24-1 with TRBJ2-1; possibly TRBD1 or TRBD2 for D (5 bases each). Trimming left V 5 bases short and J 8 bases short, with 15 bases between. The CDR3 is 14 amino acids. Germline values: CDR1 KGHDR, CDR2 SFDVKD. The CDR3, as DNA: TGTGCCACCAGTGGGGGGAACTATCACGATGAGCAGTTCTTC. This sequence encodes CATSGGNYHDEQFF.

There are many counts of this clonotype. The CDR3 loop reads CASSQELGFQPQHF. In nucleotides, the CDR3 is TGCGCCAGCAGCCAAGAGTTGGGGTTTCAGCCCCAGCATTTT. This rearrangement joins TRBV4-3 to TRBJ1-5, with D hard to call. With 0 bases removed from V and 6 bases from J, the gap between germline ends came to 9 bases. From germline, CDR1 is LGHNA and CDR2 YSLEER. The CDR3 runs to 14 residues.

This clonotype was detected ten times or more. V usage is TRBV6-1 and J usage is TRBJ1-1, with D maybe TRBD1 (5 bases). Germline loops: CDR1 MNHNS, CDR2 SASEGT. The V gene lost 7 bases and the J gene lost 6 bases, with 9 bases spanning the gap. The CDR3 is 11 residues long. CDR3 in amino acids: CASIEGPEAFF. The CDR3 DNA is TGTGCCAGCATTGAGGGGCCTGAAGCTTTCTTT.

This clonotype appeared many times. The chain has TRBV27 and TRBJ2-7, with 7 positions matching TRBD2. This CDR3 is 14 amino acids long. The trim removed 5 bases at V and 5 bases at J, leaving 9 bases unmatched. Germline CDR1 and CDR2: MNHEY and SMNVEV (reference sequence). Here the CDR3 DNA reads TGTGCCAGCAGTCCAGCGGGGAGGACCCACGAGCAGTACTTC. Protein: CASSPAGRTHEQYF.

This clonotype was recorded a few times. The chain combines TRBV18 with TRBJ1-1; D gene unclear. CDR3 size: 13 residues. V shed 2 bases and J shed 1 base, with 5 bases lying between them. Looked up from germline, CDR1 is KGHSH and CDR2 is LQKENI. DNA of the CDR3: TGTGCCAGCTCACCAAAAGCGAACACTGAAGCTTTCTTT. Protein product: CASSPKANTEAFF.

This clonotype was recorded a few times. The rearrangement joins TRBV7-9 to TRBJ2-1; TRBD1 matches at 7 bases. The CDR3 is made up of 15 amino acids. Germline CDR1 and CDR2: SEHNR and FQNEAQ (reference sequence). V lost 2 bases to trimming and J lost 7 bases; unmatched junction nucleotides: 8. The CDR3 protein is CASSLRWDSRNEQFF. Written as DNA, the CDR3 is TGTGCCAGCAGCTTAAGATGGGACAGCCGAAATGAGCAGTTCTTC.

This clonotype has at least ten counts. The J gene is TRBJ2-3, the V gene TRBV20-1; 11 nucleotides match TRBD2. The CDR3 covers 16 residues. Germline CDR1 is DFQATT and CDR2 is SNEGSKA (reference sequence). The V segment lost 3 bases and the J segment 2 bases; nucleotides outside the gene matches: 7. CDR3 nucleotide sequence: TGCAGTGCTAGCCCCACTAGCGGGGGCTTCACAGATACGCAGTATTTT. It specifies CSASPTSGGFTDTQYF.